These 17 T cell receptor beta chains originate from one sample sequenced in a study of blood T cells in healthy people across ages. Then a second PCR, running about 6 to 12 cycles, was carried out with a sample-barcoded 5' primer and a J-beta primer mix. TCRdb recomputed calls from the 5' RACE reads with MiXCR, one row per CDR3 protein. The table has about 760,000 distinct CDR3 sequences, approximately 25% seen once. In addition, the sample was reused for a study of T cells of mothers and their children.

The sample taken for sequencing was blood. All receptors derive from a boy between 10 and 17 years old in good health.

V gene TRBV29-1 combines with J gene TRBJ2-7, with unresolved D. The CDR3 is made up of 15 amino acids. V lost 1 base to trimming and J lost 0 bases, with 13 bases between them. Germline V gene data show CDR1 as SQVTM and CDR2 as ANQGSEA. The CDR3 region is CSVEGLSSSSYEQYF. The CDR3 DNA reads TGCAGCGTTGAAGGGCTCAGCTCGAGCTCCTACGAGCAGTACTTC.

In nucleotides, the CDR3 is TGTGCCAGCAGCCCCAATAGCGGTGGGACCCAGTACTTC. Translating it yields CASSPNSGGTQYF. J is TRBJ2-5 and V is TRBV7-3; TRBD2 is a possible D gene (6 bases). Trimming pared 5 bases from V and 7 bases from J, leaving 14 bases between. Germline CDR1 and CDR2: SGHTA and FQGTGA. CDR3 length equals 13 residues.

The CDR3 sequence: CASSQALAGADTQYF. The CDR3 DNA sequence: TGCGCCAGCAGCCAAGCCCTGGCAGGGGCAGATACGCAGTATTTT. The chain links TRBV4-1 to TRBJ2-3; D is perhaps TRBD1 (6 bases). Trimming stripped 1 base from V and 4 bases from J, with 12 bases between. CDR1 and CDR2 (germline): MGHRA, YSYEKL. This CDR3 is 15 amino acids long.

This chain links TRBV28 with TRBJ2-7, with D perhaps TRBD1 (5 bases). Trimming left V 4 bases short and J 4 bases short, with 14 bases between. There are 14 residues in the CDR3. CDR1 and CDR2 (germline): MDHEN, SYDVKM. The CDR3 bases are TGTGCCAGCAGTTCCCTAGAATCAGGGTACGAGCAGTACTTC. It translates to CASSSLESGYEQYF.

In its sample, this clonotype was seen a few times. The V and J genes are TRBV6-2 or TRBV6-3 and TRBJ1-4, with D maybe TRBD1 (5 bases). V lost 5 bases to trimming and J lost 8 bases, with 15 bases between them. The length of the CDR3 is 14 residues. Germline CDR1 reads MNHEY; CDR2 reads SVGEGT. The CDR3 bases are TGTGCCAGCAGTACCCCGGGACCGCCAGAAAAACTGTTTTTT. This encodes CASSTPGPPEKLFF.

This clonotype was observed a few times. The chain recombines TRBV7-9 with TRBJ1-1, with 7 bases fitting TRBD1. This CDR3 spans 15 amino acids. The germline CDR1 and CDR2 sequences are SEHNR and FQNEAQ (reference sequence). V gave up 2 bases and J gave up 3 bases; unmatched junction bases: 6. The CDR3 sequence: CASSLSGRGDTEAFF. CDR3 sequence (DNA): TGTGCCAGCAGCTTATCTGGCAGGGGGGACACTGAAGCTTTCTTT.

The chain carries TRBV7-6 and TRBJ2-7; 11 nucleotides line up with TRBD2. Germline-derived CDR1 and CDR2 are SGHVS and FNYEAQ. The CDR3 length is 16 residues. The V and J ends lost 5 bases and 0 bases, in that order; junction bases with no gene match: 6. CDR3 bases: TGTGCCAGCAGCGGACGACTAGCGGGGAGCTCCTACGAGCAGTACTTC. It specifies CASSGRLAGSSYEQYF.

This chain links TRBV3-1 with TRBJ2-5, with D possibly TRBD1 on 6 matching bases. The DNA end is a closer match to TRBJ2-7, so the J assignment may be wrong. Per germline, CDR1 LGHDT and CDR2 YNNKEL (reference sequence). CDR3 size: 14 residues. The CDR3 protein is CASSRYWDTYEQYF. The CDR3, as DNA: TGTGCCAGCAGCCGTTACTGGGACACCTACGAGCAGTACTTC.

CDR3 loop: CASSRTLGATQETQYF. The CDR3 DNA sequence: TGTGCCAGCAGCCGGACCCTGGGGGCTACCCAAGAGACCCAGTACTTC. V gene TRBV5-5 combines with J gene TRBJ2-5; perhaps TRBD1 as D (6 bases). Per the germline V gene, CDR1 is SGHKS and CDR2 is YYEKEE (reference sequence). This CDR3 comprises 16 residues. V lost 4 bases and J lost 1, with 17 bases in between.

This clonotype was found a few times. The chain uses TRBV12-3 or TRBV12-4 and TRBJ2-4, with D uncertain. The CDR3 runs to 13 residues. V was shortened by 5 bases and J by 6 bases, with 11 bases between the two germline ends. CDR3 nucleotide sequence: TGTGCCAGCAGTGGATCACAGTCAAACATTCAGTACTTC. Amino acid sequence: CASSGSQSNIQYF.

This clonotype was observed a few times. The chain has TRBV11-3 and TRBJ2-1; D perhaps matches TRBD2 (6 bases). V lost 5 bases and J 9 bases, leaving 23 bases between the germline ends. Germline V gene lookup returns CDR1 SGHNT and CDR2 YENEEA. This CDR3 comprises 16 residues. The CDR3 protein is CASSPVGAGREGEQFF. Here the CDR3 DNA reads TGTGCCAGCAGCCCAGTCGGGGCGGGGCGTGAGGGTGAGCAGTTCTTC.

The V call is TRBV20-1, the J call TRBJ1-6, with D uncertain. Germline assignment: CDR1 DFQATT and CDR2 SNEGSKA (reference sequence). Trimming removed 0 bases from V and 7 bases from J, with 16 bases in between. The CDR3 length is 16 residues. CDR3 sequence: CSAREEGGVRNSPLHF. The CDR3 coding sequence is TGCAGTGCTAGAGAAGAAGGAGGAGTGAGGAATTCACCCCTCCACTTT.

The chain has TRBV6-2 or TRBV6-3 and TRBJ2-2; D uncertain. V shed 4 bases and J shed 6 bases, with 12 bases lying between them. The CDR3 is 14 residues long. Germline CDR1 is MNHEY and CDR2 is SVGEGT. The DNA for the CDR3 is TGTGCCAGCAGTTCCTCTCTCGGACCCGGGGAGCTGTTTTTT. Protein: CASSSSLGPGELFF.

The gene calls are TRBV28 and TRBJ1-5, with 7 bases matching TRBD1. The V segment lost 6 bases and the J segment 5 bases; nucleotides outside the gene matches: 7. The CDR3 is made up of 14 amino acids. Germline CDR1 is MDHEN and CDR2 is SYDVKM. The CDR3 DNA reads TGTGCCAGCAGCCGGACAGGCGGGTATCAGCCCCAGCATTTT. It is translated as CASSRTGGYQPQHF.

The genes are TRBV20-1 and TRBJ1-4, with unresolved D. Germline loops: CDR1 DFQATT, CDR2 SNEGSKA (reference sequence). CDR3 length equals 11 residues. The V end lost 7 bases, the J end lost 8 bases, and 11 bases lay between the germline ends. CDR3 DNA sequence: TGCAGTGTGAGGGATCTGGAAAAACTGTTTTTT. As protein: CSVRDLEKLFF.

The V call is TRBV7-9, the J call TRBJ2-3; 13 bases fit TRBD2. J gave up 4 bases and V 9 bases, and 7 bases lay outside the gene matches. The CDR3 contains 15 residues. Germline CDR1 is SEHNR and CDR2 is FQNEAQ (reference sequence). The CDR3 region is CASAPTSGRPDTQYF. For the CDR3, the DNA is TGTGCCAGTGCCCCGACTAGCGGGAGGCCAGATACGCAGTATTTT.

This clonotype was observed many times. The rearrangement joins TRBV2 to TRBJ2-5, with D hard to call. V was clipped by 2 bases and J by 6 bases, with 7 bases between them. The CDR3 runs 12 residues. Germline CDR1 SNHLY, CDR2 FYNNEI. CDR3 amino acids: CASSERVKTQYF. The CDR3 nucleotides read TGTGCCAGCAGTGAAAGGGTGAAGACCCAGTACTTC.